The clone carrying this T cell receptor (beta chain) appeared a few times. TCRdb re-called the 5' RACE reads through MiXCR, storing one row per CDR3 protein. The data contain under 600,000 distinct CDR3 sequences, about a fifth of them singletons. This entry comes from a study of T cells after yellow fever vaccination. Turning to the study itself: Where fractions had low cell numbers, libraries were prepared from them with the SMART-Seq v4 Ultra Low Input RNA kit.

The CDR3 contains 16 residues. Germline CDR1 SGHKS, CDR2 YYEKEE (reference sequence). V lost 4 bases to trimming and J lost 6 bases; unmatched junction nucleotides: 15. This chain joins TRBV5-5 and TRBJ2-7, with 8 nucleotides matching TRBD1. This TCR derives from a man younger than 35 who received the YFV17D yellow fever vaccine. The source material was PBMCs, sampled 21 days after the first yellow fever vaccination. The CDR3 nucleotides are TGTGCCAGCAGCCCAACGGACAGGGAACCCTTGAGCGAGCAGTACGTC. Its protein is CASSPTDREPLSEQYV.